This T cell receptor beta chain is drawn from a study of STAT3 mutations in large granular lymphocyte leukemia. Points from the study as a whole: At least one immunodominant TCR beta clonotype appeared in every T-cell large granular lymphocyte leukemia patient.

In regard to this clone: Its matching antigen is unknown.

Using immunoSEQ multiplex PCR, the repertoire was profiled, and TCRdb retains in-frame clones only, with some absent. The sample lists roughly 17,000 clones; about 90% were seen once. Specimen: peripheral blood mononuclear cells. The origin of this receptor is a man in his 60s with T-cell large granular lymphocyte leukemia. Some clones in this sample may be carry-over from other donors' samples.

CDR3 coding DNA: TGCAGCGTTGATCTAGCGGGAGGATTGTGGGAAGAGACCCAGTACTTC. Translating gives CSVDLAGGLWEETQYF. The gene calls are TRBV29-1 and TRBJ2-5; 11 nucleotides line up with TRBD2. Germline lookup yields CDR1 SQVTM and CDR2 ANQGSEA. V was clipped by 3 bases and J by 3 bases; unmatched bases: 9. The CDR3 has 16 residues.